Below are 25 T cell receptor beta chains sequenced from a single sample in a study of blood T cell repertoires in COVID-19. TCRdb keeps only in-frame clones here, not all; method: immunoSEQ multiplex PCR. The table records roughly 210,000 clones, roughly 84% of them present only once. The sequencing input was peripheral blood. The receptors shown here come from a woman aged 80 or older with COVID-19, enrolled during active disease.

As regards this clone: Other nucleotide sequences in the sample specify the same CDR3. The J gene is TRBJ2-7, the V gene TRBV7-8; 8 bases map to TRBD2. CDR1 and CDR2 (germline): SGHVS, FQNEAQ. Losses at the gene ends were 1 base for V and 4 bases for J; bases not matched to a gene: 18. The CDR3 is 19 amino acids. The CDR3 is CASSLGSGGGQTESYEQYF. CDR3 in DNA: TGTGCCAGCAGCTTAGGGTCCGGGGGGGGTCAAACAGAAAGTTACGAGCAGTACTTC.

This clone was seen a handful of times. In DNA form, the CDR3 reads TGTGCCAGCAGTTATACGGTCGGCGGGGCCCCTTGGGACACCGGGGAGCTGTTTTTT. Its translation is CASSYTVGGAPWDTGELFF. V and J are TRBV6-2 or TRBV6-3 and TRBJ2-2; tentative D call: TRBD2 (6 bases). Trimming removed 3 bases from V and 3 bases from J, with 23 bases in between. This CDR3 contains 19 residues. The germline V gene encodes CDR1 MNHEY and CDR2 SVGEGT.

The rearrangement joins TRBV18 to TRBJ1-5; TRBD1 is a possible D gene (6 bases). Germline V gives CDR1 KGHSH, CDR2 LQKENI. V lost 3 bases, J lost 9 bases, and 15 bases lay in between. The CDR3 extends over 14 amino acids. The CDR3 loop reads CASSPTQGKGPQHF. The CDR3 DNA reads TGTGCCAGCTCACCGACACAGGGAAAAGGGCCCCAGCATTTT.

The chain couples TRBV7-2 to TRBJ2-7; no firm D call. Trimming took 1 base from V and 6 from J, leaving 10 bases between them. Per the germline V gene, CDR1 is SGHTA and CDR2 is FQGNSA. The CDR3 is 13 amino acids. The CDR3 is CASSLEAYSEQYV. CDR3 DNA: TGTGCCAGCAGCTTAGAAGCCTATAGCGAGCAGTACGTC.

The V and J genes are TRBV7-2 and TRBJ2-7; 9 positions match TRBD2. CDR3 length: 16 residues. J lost 4 bases, V lost 0 bases, and 7 bases had no gene match. Germline V lookup: CDR1 SGHTA, CDR2 FQGNSA. The CDR3 bases are TGTGCCAGCAGCTTAGCGGCGGGGGGGGACTCGTACGAGCAGTACTTC. This sequence encodes CASSLAAGGDSYEQYF. The complete variable domain, with remaining parts taken from reference TRBV7-2 and TRBJ2-7, reads GAGVSQSPSNKVTEKGKDVELRCDPISGHTALYWYRQSLGQGLEFLIYFQGNSAPDKSGLPSDRFSAERTGGSVSTLTIQRTQQEDSAVYLCASSLAAGGDSYEQYFGPGTRLTVT.

This sequence joins TRBV5-1 and TRBJ1-5, with 10 bases aligning to TRBD1. Germline V gives CDR1 SGHRS, CDR2 YFSETQ. The V and J ends lost 0 bases and 7 bases, in that order; junction bases with no gene match: 7. This CDR3 has 16 residues. Here the CDR3 reads CASSLGPGTGVQPQHF. Here the CDR3 DNA reads TGCGCCAGCAGCTTGGGACCCGGGACAGGGGTCCAGCCCCAGCATTTT. Complete variable domain (other parts from reference TRBV5-1 and TRBJ1-5): KAGVTQTPRYLIKTRGQQVTLSCSPISGHRSVSWYQQTPGQGLQFLFEYFSETQRNKGNFPGRFSGRQFSNSRSEMNVSTLELGDSALYLCASSLGPGTGVQPQHFGDGTRLSIL.

The chain links TRBV18 to TRBJ2-2; the match to TRBD1 covers 8 bases. Germline V CDR1 and CDR2: KGHSH, LQKENI. This CDR3 is built from 18 residues. Trimming cost V 3 bases and J 5 bases; bases outside gene matches: 14. The chain's CDR3 is CASSPAVKGQGRTGELFF. CDR3 coding DNA: TGTGCCAGCTCACCGGCGGTTAAAGGACAGGGCCGGACCGGGGAGCTGTTTTTT.

The V gene is TRBV6-5, the J gene TRBJ2-1; 11 nucleotides agree with TRBD2. V lost 6 bases, J lost 2 bases, and 3 bases stayed unmatched. The germline gives CDR1 MNHEY, CDR2 SVGAGI. The CDR3 runs 15 residues. The CDR3 region has the DNA TGTGCCAGCAGATTAGCGGGGGGGCCCTACAATGAGCAGTTCTTC. It yields the protein CASRLAGGPYNEQFF.

The chain links TRBV7-9 to TRBJ1-1; a possible D gene is TRBD1 (5 bases). The CDR3 sequence is 15 residues long. Germline CDR1 and CDR2: SEHNR and FQNEAQ (reference sequence). V was clipped by 5 bases and J by 1 base, with 14 bases between them. The CDR3: CASSPRRGENTEAFF. CDR3 bases: TGTGCCAGCAGCCCAAGGAGGGGTGAGAACACTGAAGCTTTCTTT.

The chain recombines TRBV5-8 with TRBJ2-5; TRBD1 agrees at 7 bases. V dropped 4 bases and J dropped 0; count of bases not matched to a gene: 6. Germline loops: CDR1 SGHTS, CDR2 YDEGEE. The CDR3 loop spans 15 amino acids. The chain's CDR3 is CASSKIDRDQETQYF. The CDR3 nucleotides are TGTGCCAGCAGCAAAATTGACAGGGACCAAGAGACCCAGTACTTC.

Only one count was recorded for this clone. This sequence joins TRBV18 and TRBJ1-1, with D perhaps TRBD1 (6 bases). The CDR3 has 15 residues. Germline assignment: CDR1 KGHSH and CDR2 LQKENI. Trimming pared 1 base from V and 5 bases from J, leaving 14 bases between. In DNA form, the CDR3 reads TGTGCCAGCTCACCACGACAGGAGGCGAGTACTGAAGCTTTCTTT. Protein: CASSPRQEASTEAFF.

This clone was seen once. V gene TRBV5-1 combines with J gene TRBJ1-1; 9 bases map to TRBD1. Germline assignment: CDR1 SGHRS and CDR2 YFSETQ. The CDR3 spans 17 residues. V was clipped by 4 bases and J by 1 base; unmatched bases: 11. The CDR3 region has the DNA TGCGCCAGCAGCCGAGCACCTTCGGGACAGGGGAACACTGAAGCTTTCTTT. This gives the protein CASSRAPSGQGNTEAFF.

The genes are TRBV5-1 and TRBJ2-1; D possibly corresponds to TRBD2 (5 bases). CDR1 SGHRS and CDR2 YFSETQ come from the germline V gene. V was clipped by 0 bases and J by 5 bases, with 12 bases between them. The CDR3 consists of 15 residues. The CDR3 DNA reads TGCGCCAGCAGCTTGGGCGGGCCCCCCAACAATGAGCAGTTCTTC. Translating gives CASSLGGPPNNEQFF.

The J gene is TRBJ1-3, the V gene TRBV6-1, with no clear D. The germline gives CDR1 MNHNS, CDR2 SASEGT. CDR3 size: 16 residues. Trimming left V 1 base short and J 0 bases short, with 10 bases between. In nucleotides, the CDR3 is TGTGCCAGCAGTGAAGGTACGGGGTTCTCTGGAAACACCATATATTTT. Translating gives CASSEGTGFSGNTIYF.

This chain joins TRBV6-5 and TRBJ2-1, with 9 nucleotides matching TRBD2. CDR1 and CDR2 (germline): MNHEY, SVGAGI. V shed 6 bases, J shed 4 bases, and the junction held 4 bases outside the gene matches. This CDR3 is 14 amino acids long. The chain's CDR3 is CASRRGGNYNEQFF. CDR3 nucleotides: TGTGCCAGCAGGCGGGGGGGCAATTACAATGAGCAGTTCTTC.

The chain links TRBV28 to TRBJ2-7, with TRBD1 matching over 9 bases. Looked up from germline, CDR1 is MDHEN and CDR2 is SYDVKM. CDR3 size: 15 residues. V dropped 6 bases and J dropped 1; count of bases not matched to a gene: 7. The CDR3 DNA is TGTGCCAGCAGGGGAGCCGGGACAGGGTCCTACGAGCAGTACGTC. As protein: CASRGAGTGSYEQYV.

The V call is TRBV7-8, the J call TRBJ1-2, with unresolved D. Germline loops: CDR1 SGHVS, CDR2 FQNEAQ. Trimming took off 5 bases at V and 7 bases at J, with 20 bases between the two ends. The CDR3 loop spans 15 amino acids. CDR3 bases: TGTGCCAGCAGCCAAAAAGAGGGAGGCTTTGGTGGCTACACCTTC. Protein sequence: CASSQKEGGFGGYTF.

This clone appeared a single time. The chain has TRBV7-2 and TRBJ1-1, with a weak D call TRBD1 (6 bases). Germline CDR1 is SGHTA and CDR2 is FQGNSA. V shed 5 bases and J shed 4 bases, with 14 bases lying between them. The CDR3 sequence is 14 residues long. The CDR3 loop reads CASSTGGGATEAFF. The CDR3 nucleotides are TGTGCCAGCAGCACCGGGGGGGGCGCCACTGAAGCTTTCTTT.

The rearrangement links TRBV5-1 to TRBJ2-1, with 8 bases that match TRBD2. The CDR3 spans 16 residues. Germline assignment: CDR1 SGHRS and CDR2 YFSETQ. The V segment lost 1 base and the J segment 5 bases; nucleotides outside the gene matches: 8. CDR3 amino acids: CASSLNSGAVHNEQFF. The DNA of the CDR3 is TGCGCCAGCAGCTTGAATAGCGGGGCGGTTCACAATGAGCAGTTCTTC.

The genes are TRBV5-5 and TRBJ1-5, with unresolved D. Trimming stripped 0 bases from V and 1 base from J, with 11 bases between. Germline V gene data show CDR1 as SGHKS and CDR2 as YYEKEE (reference sequence). The CDR3 has 16 residues. The CDR3 loop reads CASSLGRVESNQPQHF. The CDR3 nucleotides read TGTGCCAGCAGCTTGGGCCGGGTCGAAAGCAATCAGCCCCAGCATTTT.

This clone has only one observation. J is TRBJ1-3 and V is TRBV3-1 (or the pseudogene TRBV3-2), with 7 bases fitting TRBD1. The junction had 2 bases not matched to a gene; V was cut back by 1 base and J by 2 bases. The CDR3 is made up of 15 amino acids. Per the germline V gene, CDR1 is LGHDT and CDR2 is YNNKEL (reference sequence). The CDR3 reads CASSQGGGAGNTIYF. The CDR3 DNA sequence: TGTGCCAGCAGCCAAGGAGGGGGCGCTGGAAACACCATATATTTT.

The V and J genes are TRBV7-2 and TRBJ2-1; 9 positions agree with TRBD1. V shed 5 bases, J shed 4 bases, and the junction held 6 bases outside the gene matches. CDR3 length: 15 amino acids. CDR1 SGHTA and CDR2 FQGNSA come from the germline V gene. The DNA for the CDR3 is TGTGCCAGCAGCCGGGGACAGGGAGCGTACAATGAGCAGTTCTTC. It translates to CASSRGQGAYNEQFF.

The J gene is TRBJ2-5, the V gene TRBV5-1; 11 positions agree with TRBD1. Unmatched junction bases numbered 6, after V lost 4 bases and J lost 1 base. This CDR3 has 16 amino acids. Germline-derived CDR1 and CDR2 are SGHRS and YFSETQ. CDR3 amino acids: CASSTGGTGGQETQYF. CDR3 nucleotides: TGCGCCAGCAGCACGGGCGGGACAGGGGGCCAAGAGACCCAGTACTTC.

The V call is TRBV18, the J call TRBJ1-5; D is perhaps TRBD1 (5 bases). Germline V CDR1 and CDR2: KGHSH, LQKENI. The CDR3 contains 14 residues. V lost 2 bases to trimming and J lost 5 bases, with 10 bases between them. CDR3 loop: CASSPNGGDQPQHF. The CDR3, as DNA: TGTGCCAGCTCACCAAATGGGGGGGATCAGCCCCAGCATTTT.

V and J are TRBV18 and TRBJ2-2; 9 bases are a match to TRBD1. Germline assignment: CDR1 KGHSH and CDR2 LQKENI. V trimming: 4 bases; J trimming: 3 bases; junction bases outside the gene matches: 6. This CDR3 has 16 residues. In DNA, the CDR3 is TGTGCCAGCTCACAGCGACAGGGGGGCTACACCGGGGAGCTGTTTTTT. Translated: CASSQRQGGYTGELFF.